One sample yielded the 13 T cell receptor beta chains listed below, sequenced in a study of siplizumab effects on memory and regulatory T cells. Sequencing used immunoSEQ multiplex PCR; TCRdb keeps in-frame clones, though not all of them. The data contain under 100,000 clones, approximately 86% of them singletons. The sequencing input was Tregs sorted from blood. The receptors come from a human donor in good health.

This chain connects TRBV28 to TRBJ1-3; D is perhaps TRBD1 (6 bases). The germline V and J ends were trimmed by 7 bases and 0 bases, with 10 bases remaining between them. The CDR3 length is 14 residues. Germline V CDR1 and CDR2: MDHEN, SYDVKM. CDR3 DNA: TGTGCCAGCACCCTACAGGGCTCTGGAAACACCATATATTTT. Protein product: CASTLQGSGNTIYF.

The J gene is TRBJ2-2, the V gene TRBV6-5, with 8 bases identical to TRBD1. Germline V gene data show CDR1 as MNHEY and CDR2 as SVGAGI. V shed 6 bases, J shed 7 bases, and the junction held 7 bases outside the gene matches. CDR3 size: 14 residues. CDR3 loop: CASRPRGLDGELFF. The CDR3 region has the DNA TGTGCCAGCAGACCCAGGGGGCTGGACGGGGAGCTGTTTTTT.

This clone has only a few counts. The chain carries TRBV12-5 and TRBJ2-7, with 9 bases lining up with TRBD2. The V gene end was trimmed by 3 bases and the J gene end by 4 bases; junction bases not matched to a gene: 4. This CDR3 region has 14 residues. Germline CDR1 is LGHNT and CDR2 is FRNRAP. This CDR3 reads CASGLGGGAYEQYF. The CDR3 DNA sequence: TGTGCTAGTGGTTTAGGCGGGGGGGCGTACGAGCAGTACTTC.

V is TRBV27 and J is TRBJ2-5; D may be TRBD2 (6 bases). V dropped 3 bases and J dropped 5 bases, with 13 bases sitting between them. Germline values: CDR1 MNHEY, CDR2 SMNVEV (reference sequence). The CDR3 is 14 amino acids. CDR3: CASSFSGTHETQYF. The CDR3 DNA sequence: TGTGCCAGCAGTTTTTCCGGGACTCACGAGACCCAGTACTTC.

This clone was seen a single time. The rearrangement joins TRBV28 to TRBJ1-3, with D uncertain. The ends were cut back, 4 bases at V and 0 bases at J, with 13 bases in the middle. CDR1 is MDHEN and CDR2 is SYDVKM in the germline V gene. The CDR3 contains 16 residues. DNA of the CDR3: TGTGCCAGCAGTTCCTCAGCTATTCCCTCTGGAAACACCATATATTTT. As protein: CASSSSAIPSGNTIYF.

The CDR3 protein is CASSQDFADRGGYTF. CDR3 coding DNA: TGCGCCAGCAGCCAAGATTTCGCTGACAGGGGGGGCTACACCTTC. V usage is TRBV4-3 and J usage is TRBJ1-2, with 9 bases lining up with TRBD1. V lost 0 bases, J lost 8 bases, and 7 bases stayed unmatched. The CDR3 is 15 residues long. Germline V gene sequence: CDR1 LGHNA, CDR2 YSLEER.

The chain is built from TRBV9 and TRBJ1-6; 7 nucleotides line up with TRBD1. CDR1 is SGDLS and CDR2 is YYNGEE in the germline V gene. V was pared by 4 bases and J by 9 bases, with 7 bases of the junction left unmatched. The CDR3 is 14 amino acids. The CDR3 region is CASSQIGGSSPLHF. The CDR3 nucleotides read TGTGCCAGCAGCCAGATAGGGGGCAGTTCACCCCTCCACTTT.

The rearrangement uses TRBV9 and TRBJ1-3; weak D call: TRBD1 (5 bases). The V and J ends lost 2 bases and 2 bases respectively, with 17 bases between them. The CDR3 is 17 amino acids. From germline, CDR1 is SGDLS and CDR2 YYNGEE. The CDR3 loop is CASSVGGEQVAGNTIYF. The DNA of the CDR3 is TGTGCCAGCAGCGTGGGGGGAGAACAGGTGGCTGGAAACACCATATATTTT. Complete variable domain (other parts from reference TRBV9 and TRBJ1-3): DSGVTQTPKHLITATGQRVTLRCSPRSGDLSVYWYQQSLDQGLQFLIQYYNGEERAKGNILERFSAQQFPDLHSELNLSSLELGDSALYFCASSVGGEQVAGNTIYFGEGSWLTVV.

The chain is built from TRBV7-9 and TRBJ1-5; D gene unclear. The germline gives CDR1 SEHNR, CDR2 FQNEAQ (reference sequence). The CDR3 spans 13 residues. V lost 1 base, J lost 7 bases, and 8 bases lay in between. The CDR3 reads CASSLDPRQPQHF. In nucleotides, the CDR3 is TGTGCCAGCAGCTTAGACCCCCGGCAGCCCCAGCATTTT.

J is TRBJ2-2 and V is TRBV9; TRBD2 might be the D (5 bases). From germline, CDR1 is SGDLS and CDR2 YYNGEE. V was trimmed by 5 bases and J by 0 bases, leaving 11 bases between them. The CDR3 contains 15 residues. The CDR3 bases are TGTGCCAGCAGGAAAACCGGGGCGAACACCGGGGAGCTGTTTTTT. It yields the protein CASRKTGANTGELFF.

Points on this clone: A read error may account for a junction end that differs from germline. The DNA of the CDR3 is TGTGCCAGCAGCCTAGACAGTTACACCGGGGAGCTGTTTTTT. Translating it yields CASSLDSYTGELFF. The genes are TRBV11-3 and TRBJ2-2; D is perhaps TRBD1 (5 bases). The CDR3 is made up of 14 amino acids. Germline-derived CDR1 and CDR2 are SGHNT and YENEEA.

The V and J genes are TRBV20-1 and TRBJ1-2; no reliable D call. The CDR3 covers 11 residues. Trimming took off 3 bases at V and 6 bases at J, with 8 bases between the two ends. The germline V gene encodes CDR1 DFQATT and CDR2 SNEGSKA (reference sequence). In DNA, the CDR3 is TGCAGTGCTAGGCATTCCAATGGCTACACCTTC. Residues: CSARHSNGYTF.

Here the CDR3 DNA reads TGCGCCAGCAGCTTGGGGGGGATTAGCACAGATACGCAGTATTTT. Translating gives CASSLGGISTDTQYF. This chain connects TRBV5-1 to TRBJ2-3; possibly TRBD1 or TRBD2 for D (5 bases each). The V gene's germline CDR1 is SGHRS and CDR2 YFSETQ. The ends were cut back, 0 bases at V and 0 bases at J, with 8 bases in the middle. This CDR3 contains 15 residues. The variable domain in full, completed from reference TRBV5-1 and TRBJ2-3, reads KAGVTQTPRYLIKTRGQQVTLSCSPISGHRSVSWYQQTPGQGLQFLFEYFSETQRNKGNFPGRFSGRQFSNSRSEMNVSTLELGDSALYLCASSLGGISTDTQYFGPGTRLTVL.